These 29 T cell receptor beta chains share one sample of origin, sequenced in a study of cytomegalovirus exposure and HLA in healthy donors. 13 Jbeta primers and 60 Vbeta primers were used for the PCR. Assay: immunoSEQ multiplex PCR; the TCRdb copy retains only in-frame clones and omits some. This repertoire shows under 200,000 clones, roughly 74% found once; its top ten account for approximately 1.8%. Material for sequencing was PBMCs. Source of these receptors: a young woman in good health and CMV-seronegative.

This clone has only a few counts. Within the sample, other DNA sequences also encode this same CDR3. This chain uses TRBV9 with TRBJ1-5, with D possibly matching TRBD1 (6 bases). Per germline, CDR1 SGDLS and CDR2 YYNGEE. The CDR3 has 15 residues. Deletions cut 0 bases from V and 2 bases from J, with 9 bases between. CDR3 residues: CASSVAAGGNQPQHF. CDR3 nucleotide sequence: TGTGCCAGCAGCGTAGCGGCAGGGGGCAATCAGCCCCAGCATTTT.

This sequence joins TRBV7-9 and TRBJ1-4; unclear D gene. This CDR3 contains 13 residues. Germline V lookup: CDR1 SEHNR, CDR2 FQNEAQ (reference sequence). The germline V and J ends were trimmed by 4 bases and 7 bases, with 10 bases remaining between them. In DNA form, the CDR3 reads TGTGCCAGCAGCTCCAAGCCTCTTGAAAAACTGTTTTTT. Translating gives CASSSKPLEKLFF. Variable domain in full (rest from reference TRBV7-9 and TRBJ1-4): DTGVSQNPRHKITKRGQNVTFRCDPISEHNRLYWYRQTLGQGPEFLTYFQNEAQLEKSRLLSDRFSAERPKGSFSTLEIQRTEQGDSAMYLCASSSKPLEKLFFGSGTQLSVL.

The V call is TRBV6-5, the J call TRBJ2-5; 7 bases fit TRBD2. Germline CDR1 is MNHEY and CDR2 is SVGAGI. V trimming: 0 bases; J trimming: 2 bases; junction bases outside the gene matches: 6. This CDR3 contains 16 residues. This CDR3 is CASSYSNPGLQETQYF. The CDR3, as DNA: TGTGCCAGCAGTTACTCGAACCCGGGACTACAAGAGACCCAGTACTTC.

CDR3 nucleotides: TGTGCCAGCAGTGAAATCAGAGGAGAGACCCAGTACTTC. Its translation is CASSEIRGETQYF. The V gene is TRBV6-1, the J gene TRBJ2-5; D is uncertain. Germline values: CDR1 MNHNS, CDR2 SASEGT. V was shortened by 2 bases and J by 4 bases, with 8 bases between the two germline ends. The CDR3 is made up of 13 amino acids.

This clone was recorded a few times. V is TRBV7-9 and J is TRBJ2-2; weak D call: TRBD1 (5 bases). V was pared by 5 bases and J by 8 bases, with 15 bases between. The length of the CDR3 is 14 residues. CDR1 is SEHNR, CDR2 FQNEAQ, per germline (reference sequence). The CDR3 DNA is TGTGCCAGCAGCAAGCTCAGGGTTTCGGGGGAGCTGTTTTTT. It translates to CASSKLRVSGELFF.

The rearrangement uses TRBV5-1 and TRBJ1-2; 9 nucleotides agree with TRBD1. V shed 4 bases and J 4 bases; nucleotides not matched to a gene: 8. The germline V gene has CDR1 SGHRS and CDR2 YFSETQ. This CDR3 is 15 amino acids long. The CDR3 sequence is CASSNGQGSGYGYTF. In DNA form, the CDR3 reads TGCGCCAGCAGCAACGGACAGGGGAGCGGCTATGGCTACACCTTC.

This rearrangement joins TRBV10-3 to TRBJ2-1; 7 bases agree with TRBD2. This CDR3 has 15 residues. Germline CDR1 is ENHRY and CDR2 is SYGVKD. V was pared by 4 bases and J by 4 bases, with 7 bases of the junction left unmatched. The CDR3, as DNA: TGTGCCATCAGTGCGGAGACTAGCAGGTACAATGAGCAGTTCTTC. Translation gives CAISAETSRYNEQFF.

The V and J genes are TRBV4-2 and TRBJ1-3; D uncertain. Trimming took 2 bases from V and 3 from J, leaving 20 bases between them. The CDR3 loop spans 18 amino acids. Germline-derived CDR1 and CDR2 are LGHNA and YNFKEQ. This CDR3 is CASSQPMTYLMDGNTIYF. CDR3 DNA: TGTGCCAGCAGCCAACCGATGACATATCTGATGGATGGAAACACCATATATTTT.

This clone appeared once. The CDR3 DNA is TGTGCCAGCAGTGAAGGGGTAGCGGGGGGCTACGAGCAGTACTTC. Translated: CASSEGVAGGYEQYF. This rearrangement joins TRBV2 to TRBJ2-7; the match to TRBD2 covers 10 bases. Losses at the gene ends were 1 base for V and 3 bases for J; bases not matched to a gene: 3. The CDR3 runs to 15 residues. Germline CDR1 is SNHLY and CDR2 is FYNNEI. Full variable domain (missing parts from reference TRBV2 and TRBJ2-7): EPEVTQTPSHQVTQMGQEVILRCVPISNHLYFYWYRQILGQKVEFLVSFYNNEISEKSEIFDDQFSVERPDGSNFTLKIRSTKLEDSAMYFCASSEGVAGGYEQYFGPGTRLTVT.

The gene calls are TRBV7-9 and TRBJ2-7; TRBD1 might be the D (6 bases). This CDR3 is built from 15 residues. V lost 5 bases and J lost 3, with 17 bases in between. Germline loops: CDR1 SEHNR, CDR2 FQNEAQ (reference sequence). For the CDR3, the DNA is TGTGCCAGCAGCAATACAGGGCGAAAGTTCTACGAGCAGTACTTC. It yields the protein CASSNTGRKFYEQYF.

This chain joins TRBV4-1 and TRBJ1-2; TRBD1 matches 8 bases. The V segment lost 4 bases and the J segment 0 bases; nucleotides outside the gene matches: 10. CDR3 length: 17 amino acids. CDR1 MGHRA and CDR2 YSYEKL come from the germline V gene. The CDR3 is CASSPRDRQTANYGYTF. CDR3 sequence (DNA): TGCGCCAGCAGCCCCAGGGACAGGCAGACTGCTAACTATGGCTACACCTTC.

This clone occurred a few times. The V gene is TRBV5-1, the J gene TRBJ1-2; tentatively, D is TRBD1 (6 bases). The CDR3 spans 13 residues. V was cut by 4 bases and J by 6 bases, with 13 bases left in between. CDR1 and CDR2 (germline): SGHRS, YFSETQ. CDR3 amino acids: CASSGWTADGYTF. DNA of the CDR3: TGCGCCAGCAGCGGGTGGACAGCGGATGGCTACACCTTC.

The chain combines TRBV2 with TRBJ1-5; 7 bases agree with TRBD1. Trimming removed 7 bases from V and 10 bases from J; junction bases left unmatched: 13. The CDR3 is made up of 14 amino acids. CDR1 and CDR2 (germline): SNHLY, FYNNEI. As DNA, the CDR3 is TGTGCCAGCATGACAGGGTTATCCGTAGGACCCCAGCATTTT. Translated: CASMTGLSVGPQHF.

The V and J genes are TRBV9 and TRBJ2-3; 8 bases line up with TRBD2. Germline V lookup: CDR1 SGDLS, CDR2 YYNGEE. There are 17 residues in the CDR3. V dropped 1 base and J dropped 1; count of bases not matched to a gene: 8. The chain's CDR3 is CASSVRRGEDRTDTQYF. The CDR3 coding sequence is TGTGCCAGCAGCGTAAGGCGGGGGGAGGACCGCACAGATACGCAGTATTTT.

The DNA for the CDR3 is TGTGCCAGCTATGACAGGGTTATTGGCTACACCTTC. Its translation is CASYDRVIGYTF. The chain links TRBV6-1 to TRBJ1-2, with TRBD1 matching 7 bases. V shed 8 bases and J 7 bases; nucleotides not matched to a gene: 7. Looked up from germline, CDR1 is MNHNS and CDR2 is SASEGT. The CDR3 extends over 12 amino acids.

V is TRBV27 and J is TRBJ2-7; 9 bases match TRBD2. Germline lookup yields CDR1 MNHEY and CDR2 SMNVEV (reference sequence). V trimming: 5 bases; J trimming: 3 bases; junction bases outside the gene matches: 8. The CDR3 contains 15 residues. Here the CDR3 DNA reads TGTGCCAGCAGTCCCGAGGGACTAGCAGGCTACGAGCAGTACTTC. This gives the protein CASSPEGLAGYEQYF.

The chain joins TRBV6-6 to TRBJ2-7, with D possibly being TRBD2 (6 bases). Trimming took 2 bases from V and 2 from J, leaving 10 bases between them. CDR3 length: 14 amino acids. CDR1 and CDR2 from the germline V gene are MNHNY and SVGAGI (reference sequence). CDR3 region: CASSYRTTPYEQYF. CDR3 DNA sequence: TGTGCCAGCAGTTACAGGACTACTCCCTACGAGCAGTACTTC.

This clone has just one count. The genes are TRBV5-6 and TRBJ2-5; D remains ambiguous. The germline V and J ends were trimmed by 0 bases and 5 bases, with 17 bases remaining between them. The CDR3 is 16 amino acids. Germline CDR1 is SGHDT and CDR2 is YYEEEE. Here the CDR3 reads CASSLVAQAKRETQYF. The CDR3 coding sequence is TGTGCCAGCAGCTTGGTGGCCCAGGCCAAAAGGGAGACCCAGTACTTC.

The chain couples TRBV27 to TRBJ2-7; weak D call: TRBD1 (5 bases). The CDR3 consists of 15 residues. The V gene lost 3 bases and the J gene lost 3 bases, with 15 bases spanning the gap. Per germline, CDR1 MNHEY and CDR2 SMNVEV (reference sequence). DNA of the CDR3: TGTGCCAGCAGTTTTTCGGGCAGGGTAAGCTACGAGCAGTACTTC. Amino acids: CASSFSGRVSYEQYF.

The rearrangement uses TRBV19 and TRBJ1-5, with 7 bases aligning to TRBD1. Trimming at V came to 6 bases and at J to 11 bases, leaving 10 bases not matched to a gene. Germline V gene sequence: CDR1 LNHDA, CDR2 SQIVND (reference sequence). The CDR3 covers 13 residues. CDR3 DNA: TGTGCCAGTAGCGGACAGGACTGGCCGGCCCAGCATTTT. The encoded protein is CASSGQDWPAQHF. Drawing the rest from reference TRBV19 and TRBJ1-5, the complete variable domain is DGGITQSPKYLFRKEGQNVTLSCEQNLNHDAMYWYRQDPGQGLRLIYYSQIVNDFQKGDIAEGYSVSREKKESFPLTVTSAQKNPTAFYLCASSGQDWPAQHFGDGTRLSIL.

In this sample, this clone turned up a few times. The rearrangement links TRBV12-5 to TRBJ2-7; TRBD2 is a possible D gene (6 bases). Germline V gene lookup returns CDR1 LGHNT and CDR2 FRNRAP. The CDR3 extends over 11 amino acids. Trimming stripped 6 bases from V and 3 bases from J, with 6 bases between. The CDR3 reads CASGEGYEQYF. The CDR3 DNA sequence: TGTGCTAGTGGGGAGGGCTACGAGCAGTACTTC.

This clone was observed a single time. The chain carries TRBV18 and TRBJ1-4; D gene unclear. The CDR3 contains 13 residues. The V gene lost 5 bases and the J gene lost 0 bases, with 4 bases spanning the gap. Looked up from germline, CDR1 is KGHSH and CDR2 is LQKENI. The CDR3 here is CASSATTNEKLFF. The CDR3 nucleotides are TGTGCCAGCTCAGCGACAACTAATGAAAAACTGTTTTTT.

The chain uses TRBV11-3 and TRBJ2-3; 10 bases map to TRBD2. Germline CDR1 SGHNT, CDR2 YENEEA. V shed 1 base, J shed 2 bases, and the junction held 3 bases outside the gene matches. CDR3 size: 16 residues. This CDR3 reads CASSLGAGGTTDTQYF. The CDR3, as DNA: TGTGCCAGCAGCTTAGGAGCGGGAGGGACCACAGATACGCAGTATTTT.

The CDR3 loop is CASSFGRTNEKLFF. CDR3 DNA sequence: TGTGCCAGCAGCTTCGGTAGAACTAATGAAAAACTGTTTTTT. The chain couples TRBV5-5 to TRBJ1-4; D is unresolved. Germline V gene lookup returns CDR1 SGHKS and CDR2 YYEKEE (reference sequence). The CDR3 runs to 14 residues. V gave up 2 bases and J gave up 1 base, with 6 bases separating them.

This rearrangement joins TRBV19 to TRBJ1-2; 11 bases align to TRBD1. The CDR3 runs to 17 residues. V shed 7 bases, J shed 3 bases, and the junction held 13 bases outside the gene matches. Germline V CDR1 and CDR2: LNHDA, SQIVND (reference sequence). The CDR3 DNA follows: TGTGCCAGTACGAAGAGGACAGGGGGCCCGAATGACTATGGCTACACCTTC. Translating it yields CASTKRTGGPNDYGYTF.

CDR3 nucleotide sequence: TGCGCCAGCAGCGTTACTTTTCAAAGCCAGGGCCTTTTTTACGAGCAGTACTTC. It yields the protein CASSVTFQSQGLFYEQYF. V usage is TRBV5-1 and J usage is TRBJ2-7, with TRBD1 as a possible D gene (5 bases). The germline V gene encodes CDR1 SGHRS and CDR2 YFSETQ. Deletions cut 4 bases from V and 4 bases from J, with 27 bases between. The CDR3 loop spans 18 amino acids.

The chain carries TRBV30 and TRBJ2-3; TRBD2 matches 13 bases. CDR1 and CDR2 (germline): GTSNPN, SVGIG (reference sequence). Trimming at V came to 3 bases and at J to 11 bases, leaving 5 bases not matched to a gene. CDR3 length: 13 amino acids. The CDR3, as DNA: TGTGCCTGGAGACTAGCGGGAGGGTGGAAGCAGTATTTT. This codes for CAWRLAGGWKQYF. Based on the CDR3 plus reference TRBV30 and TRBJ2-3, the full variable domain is SQTIHQWPATLVQPVGSPLSLECTVEGTSNPNLYWYRQAAGRGLQLLFYSVGIGQISSEVPQNLSASRPQDRQFILSSKKLLLSDSGFYLCAWRLAGGWKQYFGPGTRLTVL.

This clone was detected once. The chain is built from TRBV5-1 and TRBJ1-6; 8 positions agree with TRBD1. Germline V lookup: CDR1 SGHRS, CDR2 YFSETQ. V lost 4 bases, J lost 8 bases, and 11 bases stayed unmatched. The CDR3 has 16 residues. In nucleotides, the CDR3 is TGCGCCAGCAGCCAAGGAACAGGGGGATCCCATTCACCCCTCCACTTT. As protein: CASSQGTGGSHSPLHF.

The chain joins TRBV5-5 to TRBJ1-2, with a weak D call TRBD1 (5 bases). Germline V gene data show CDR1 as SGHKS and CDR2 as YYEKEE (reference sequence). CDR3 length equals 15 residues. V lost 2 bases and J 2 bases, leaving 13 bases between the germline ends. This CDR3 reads CASSFTEGPNYGYTF. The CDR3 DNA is TGTGCCAGCAGCTTTACGGAGGGACCGAACTATGGCTACACCTTC.